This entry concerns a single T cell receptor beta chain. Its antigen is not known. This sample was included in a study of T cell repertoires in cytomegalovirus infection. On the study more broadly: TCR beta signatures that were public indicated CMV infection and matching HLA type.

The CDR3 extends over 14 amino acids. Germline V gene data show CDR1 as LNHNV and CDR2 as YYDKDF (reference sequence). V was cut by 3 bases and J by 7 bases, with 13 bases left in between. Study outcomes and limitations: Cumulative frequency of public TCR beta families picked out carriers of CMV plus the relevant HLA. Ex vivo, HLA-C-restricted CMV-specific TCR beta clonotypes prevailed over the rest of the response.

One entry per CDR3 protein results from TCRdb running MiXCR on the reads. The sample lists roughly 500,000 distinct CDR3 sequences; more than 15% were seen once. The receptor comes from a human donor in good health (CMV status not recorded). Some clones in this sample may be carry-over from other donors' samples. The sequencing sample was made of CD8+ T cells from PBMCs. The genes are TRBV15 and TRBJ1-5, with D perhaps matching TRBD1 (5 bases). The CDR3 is CATSSFRVGQPQHF. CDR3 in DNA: TGTGCCACCAGCAGTTTCAGGGTCGGGCAGCCCCAGCATTTT. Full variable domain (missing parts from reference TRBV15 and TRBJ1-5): DAMVIQNPRYQVTQFGKPVTLSCSQTLNHNVMYWYQQKSSQAPKLLFHYYDKDFNNEADTPDNFQSRRPNTSFCFLDIRSPGLGDTAMYLCATSSFRVGQPQHFGDGTRLSIL.